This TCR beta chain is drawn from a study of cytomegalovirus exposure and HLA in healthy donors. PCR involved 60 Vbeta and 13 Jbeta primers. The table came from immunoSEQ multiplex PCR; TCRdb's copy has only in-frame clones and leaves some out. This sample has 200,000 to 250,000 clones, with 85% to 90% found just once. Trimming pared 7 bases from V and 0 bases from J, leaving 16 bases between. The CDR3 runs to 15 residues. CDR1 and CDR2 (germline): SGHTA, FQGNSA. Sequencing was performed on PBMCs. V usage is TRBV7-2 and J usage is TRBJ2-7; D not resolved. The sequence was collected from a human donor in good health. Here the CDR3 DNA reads TGTGCCAGCATCCCTCAGGCCTCGAGCTCCTACGAGCAGTACTTC. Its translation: CASIPQASSSYEQYF.